This entry concerns a single TCR beta chain. Its antigen is undetermined. CDR1 and CDR2 (germline): MNHEY, SMNVEV (reference sequence). The CDR3 is 14 residues long. V lost 7 bases to trimming and J lost 3 bases; unmatched junction nucleotides: 4. Random hexamers primed reverse transcription of about 0.5 to 1 ug RNA. Amplification of TCR beta CDR3 across 54 Vbeta and 13 Jbeta was performed with immunoSEQ multiplex PCR. TCRdb reprocessed the immunoSEQ multiplex PCR reads via MiXCR and lists one record per CDR3 protein. The sample lists under 150,000 distinct CDR3 sequences, 75% to 90% occurring once. The data were taken from a study of CD8 T cells in Susac syndrome. Findings of the study overall: It was acknowledged in the study that the number of individuals who were included in its TCR sequencing and HLA analysis was relatively small.

Bulk CD8+ and CD4+ cells came from magnetic negative isolation; CD8+ TEMRA by FACS. The TCR sequence derives from a human donor with multiple sclerosis. The sequencing input was CD8+ T cells from PBMCs. This chain connects TRBV27 to TRBJ2-1; the match to TRBD2 covers 9 bases. CDR3 protein: CASTLAGSYNEQFF. Written as DNA, the CDR3 is TGTGCCAGCACTCTAGCGGGAAGCTACAATGAGCAGTTCTTC.